Sequencing of this TCR beta chain was carried out in a study of cytomegalovirus exposure and HLA in healthy donors. Findings and limits, study-wide: The study recorded about 160 TCR beta chains that were cytomegalovirus-associated. Researchers had no immune exposure information except CMV serostatus available. Sequencing had likely introduced a cluster of highly shared sequence variants as an artifact.

This clone was detected only once. Its antigen is unidentified. Amplification used 60 Vbeta primers and 13 Jbeta primers. Produced via immunoSEQ multiplex PCR; TCRdb's table is partial and in-frame only. The sample includes approximately 150,000 clones, around 80% of them seen just once. Germline values: CDR1 SGHTA, CDR2 FQGNSA. CDR3 length: 15 residues. V shed 1 base, J shed 9 bases, and the junction held 6 bases outside the gene matches. The chain carries TRBV7-2 and TRBJ2-3; 11 nucleotides match TRBD2. The origin of this receptor is a middle-aged man in good health and CMV-seronegative. Sequenced: PBMCs. The CDR3 reads CASSLDALAGGTQYF. The CDR3 coding sequence is TGTGCCAGCAGCTTAGATGCCCTAGCGGGGGGAACGCAGTATTTT.